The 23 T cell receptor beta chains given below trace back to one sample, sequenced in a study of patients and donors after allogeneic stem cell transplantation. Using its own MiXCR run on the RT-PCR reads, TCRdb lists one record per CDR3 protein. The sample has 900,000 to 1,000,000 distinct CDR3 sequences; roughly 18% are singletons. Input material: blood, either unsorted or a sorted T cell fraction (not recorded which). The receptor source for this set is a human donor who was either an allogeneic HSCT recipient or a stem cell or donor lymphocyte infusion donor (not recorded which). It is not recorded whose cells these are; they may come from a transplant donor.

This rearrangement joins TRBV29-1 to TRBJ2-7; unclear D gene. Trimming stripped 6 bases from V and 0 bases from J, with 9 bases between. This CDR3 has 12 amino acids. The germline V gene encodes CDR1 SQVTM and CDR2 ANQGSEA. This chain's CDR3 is CSVKGSSYEQYF. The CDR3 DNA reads TGCAGCGTGAAGGGTAGCTCCTACGAGCAGTACTTC.

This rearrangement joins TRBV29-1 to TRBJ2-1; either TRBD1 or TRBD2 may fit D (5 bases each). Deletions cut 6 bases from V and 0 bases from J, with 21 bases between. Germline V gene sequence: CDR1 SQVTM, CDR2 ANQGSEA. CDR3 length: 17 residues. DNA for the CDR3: TGCAGCGTCAATCCAGGCGAGGGGCGCCCCTCCTACAATGAGCAGTTCTTC. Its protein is CSVNPGEGRPSYNEQFF.

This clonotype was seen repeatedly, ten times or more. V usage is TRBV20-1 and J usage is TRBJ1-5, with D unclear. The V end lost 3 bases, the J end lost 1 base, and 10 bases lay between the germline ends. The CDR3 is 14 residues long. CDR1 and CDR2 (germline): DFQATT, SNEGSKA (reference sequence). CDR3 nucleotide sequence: TGCAGTGCTAGGGAAAGTATAAGCAATCAGCCCCAGCATTTT. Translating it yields CSARESISNQPQHF.

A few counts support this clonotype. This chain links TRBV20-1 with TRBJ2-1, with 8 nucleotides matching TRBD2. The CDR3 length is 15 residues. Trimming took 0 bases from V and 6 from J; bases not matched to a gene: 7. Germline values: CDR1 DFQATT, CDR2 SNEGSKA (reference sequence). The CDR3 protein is CSARDPGTSFNEQFF. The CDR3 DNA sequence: TGCAGTGCTAGAGATCCCGGGACTAGTTTCAATGAGCAGTTCTTC.

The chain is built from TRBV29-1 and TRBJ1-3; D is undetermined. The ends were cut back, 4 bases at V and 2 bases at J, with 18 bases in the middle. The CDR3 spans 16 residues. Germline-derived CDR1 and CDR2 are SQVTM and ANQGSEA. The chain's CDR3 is CSVAVGGWSPGNTIYF. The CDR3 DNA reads TGCAGCGTTGCCGTGGGAGGTTGGAGCCCTGGAAACACCATATATTTT.

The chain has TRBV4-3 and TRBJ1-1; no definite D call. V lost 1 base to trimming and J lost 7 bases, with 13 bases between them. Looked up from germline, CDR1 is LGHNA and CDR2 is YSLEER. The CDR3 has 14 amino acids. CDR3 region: CASSQAFRQDEAFF. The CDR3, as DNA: TGCGCCAGCAGCCAAGCATTTCGGCAGGATGAAGCTTTCTTT.

CDR3 DNA sequence: TGCAGTGCTAGGAGGCGGGGCCTGTACAATGAGCAGTTCTTC. Its protein product is CSARRRGLYNEQFF. V is TRBV20-1 and J is TRBJ2-1, with D maybe TRBD2 (6 bases). Germline CDR1 and CDR2: DFQATT and SNEGSKA (reference sequence). The CDR3 runs 14 residues. Trimming took 3 bases from V and 4 from J, leaving 13 bases between them.

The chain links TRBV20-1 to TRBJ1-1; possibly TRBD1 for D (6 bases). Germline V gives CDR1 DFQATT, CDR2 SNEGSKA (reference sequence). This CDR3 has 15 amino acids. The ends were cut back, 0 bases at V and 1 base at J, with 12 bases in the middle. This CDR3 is CSARDGGTPNTEAFF. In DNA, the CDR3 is TGCAGTGCTAGAGATGGTGGGACACCGAACACTGAAGCTTTCTTT.

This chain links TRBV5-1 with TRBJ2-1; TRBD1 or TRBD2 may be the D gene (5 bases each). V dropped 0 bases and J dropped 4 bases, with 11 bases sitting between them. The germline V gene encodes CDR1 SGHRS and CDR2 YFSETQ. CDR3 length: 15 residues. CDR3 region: CASSLGDGAYNEQFF. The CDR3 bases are TGCGCCAGCAGCTTGGGGGACGGCGCGTACAATGAGCAGTTCTTC. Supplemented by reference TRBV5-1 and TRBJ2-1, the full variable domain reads KAGVTQTPRYLIKTRGQQVTLSCSPISGHRSVSWYQQTPGQGLQFLFEYFSETQRNKGNFPGRFSGRQFSNSRSEMNVSTLELGDSALYLCASSLGDGAYNEQFFGPGTRLTVL.

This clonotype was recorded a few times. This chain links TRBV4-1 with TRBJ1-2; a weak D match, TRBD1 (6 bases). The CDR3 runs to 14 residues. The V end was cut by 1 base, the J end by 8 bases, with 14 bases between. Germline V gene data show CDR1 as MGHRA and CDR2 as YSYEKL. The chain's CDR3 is CASSQVLSGAGYTF. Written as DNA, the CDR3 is TGCGCCAGCAGCCAAGTGCTTTCAGGGGCCGGCTACACCTTC.

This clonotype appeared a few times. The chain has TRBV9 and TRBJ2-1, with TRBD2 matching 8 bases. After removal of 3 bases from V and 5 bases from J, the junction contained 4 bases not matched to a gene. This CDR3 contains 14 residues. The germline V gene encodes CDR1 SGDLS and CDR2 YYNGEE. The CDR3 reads CASSAGGRNNEQFF. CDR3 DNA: TGTGCCAGCAGCGCGGGGGGGAGAAACAATGAGCAGTTCTTC.

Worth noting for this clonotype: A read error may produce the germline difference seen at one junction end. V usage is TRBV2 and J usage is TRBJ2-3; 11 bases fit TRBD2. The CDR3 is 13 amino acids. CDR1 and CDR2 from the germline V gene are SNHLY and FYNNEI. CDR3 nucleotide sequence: TGTGCCAGCAGTGAAGTAGTAGCGGGAGGGTTACTCTTT. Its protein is CASSEVVAGGLLF.

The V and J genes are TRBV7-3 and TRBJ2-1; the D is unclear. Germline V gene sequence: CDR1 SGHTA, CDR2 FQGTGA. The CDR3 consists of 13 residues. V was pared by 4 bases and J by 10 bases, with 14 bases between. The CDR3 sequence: CASSYTPAREQFF. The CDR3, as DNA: TGTGCCAGCAGCTACACCCCAGCGCGGGAGCAGTTCTTC.

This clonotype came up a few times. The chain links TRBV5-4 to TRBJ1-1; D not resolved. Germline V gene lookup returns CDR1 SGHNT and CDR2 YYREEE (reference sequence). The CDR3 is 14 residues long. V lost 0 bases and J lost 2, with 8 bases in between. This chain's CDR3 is CASSLDTSNTEAFF. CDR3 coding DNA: TGTGCCAGCAGCTTGGACACCTCCAACACTGAAGCTTTCTTT. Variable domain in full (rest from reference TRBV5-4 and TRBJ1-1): ETGVTQSPTHLIKTRGQQVTLRCSSQSGHNTVSWYQQALGQGPQFIFQYYREEENGRGNFPPRFSGLQFPNYSSELNVNALELDDSALYLCASSLDTSNTEAFFGQGTRLTVV.

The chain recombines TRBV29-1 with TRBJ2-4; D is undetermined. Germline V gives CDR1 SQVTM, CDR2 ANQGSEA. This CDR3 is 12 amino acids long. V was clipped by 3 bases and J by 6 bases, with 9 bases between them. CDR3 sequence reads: CSVDGGGNIQYF. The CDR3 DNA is TGCAGCGTTGACGGCGGCGGAAACATTCAGTACTTC.

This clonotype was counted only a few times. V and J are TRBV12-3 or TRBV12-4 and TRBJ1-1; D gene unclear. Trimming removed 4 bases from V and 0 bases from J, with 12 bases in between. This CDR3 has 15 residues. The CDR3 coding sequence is TGTGCCAGCAGTTATCCTGGGCAGCTGAACACTGAAGCTTTCTTT. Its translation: CASSYPGQLNTEAFF.

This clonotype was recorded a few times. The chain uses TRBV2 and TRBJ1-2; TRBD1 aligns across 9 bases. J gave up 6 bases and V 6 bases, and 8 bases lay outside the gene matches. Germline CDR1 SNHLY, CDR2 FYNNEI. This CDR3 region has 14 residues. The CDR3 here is CASSGLDRGNGYTF. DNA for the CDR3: TGTGCCAGCAGCGGACTGGACAGGGGAAATGGCTACACCTTC. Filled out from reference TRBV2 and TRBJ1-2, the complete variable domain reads EPEVTQTPSHQVTQMGQEVILRCVPISNHLYFYWYRQILGQKVEFLVSFYNNEISEKSEIFDDQFSVERPDGSNFTLKIRSTKLEDSAMYFCASSGLDRGNGYTFGSGTRLTVV.

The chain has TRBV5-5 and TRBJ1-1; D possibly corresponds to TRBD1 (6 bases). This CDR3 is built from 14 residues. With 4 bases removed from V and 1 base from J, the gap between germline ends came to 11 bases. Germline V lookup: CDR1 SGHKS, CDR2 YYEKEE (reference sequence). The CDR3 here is CASSPKTGNTEAFF. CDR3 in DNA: TGTGCCAGCAGCCCGAAGACAGGGAACACTGAAGCTTTCTTT.

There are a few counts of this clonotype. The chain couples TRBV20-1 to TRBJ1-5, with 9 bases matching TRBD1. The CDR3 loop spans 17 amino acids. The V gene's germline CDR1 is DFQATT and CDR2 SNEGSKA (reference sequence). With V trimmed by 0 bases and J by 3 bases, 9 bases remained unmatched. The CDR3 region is CSARDPRQGDLNQPQHF. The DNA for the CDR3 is TGCAGTGCTAGAGACCCTAGACAGGGGGACCTCAATCAGCCCCAGCATTTT.

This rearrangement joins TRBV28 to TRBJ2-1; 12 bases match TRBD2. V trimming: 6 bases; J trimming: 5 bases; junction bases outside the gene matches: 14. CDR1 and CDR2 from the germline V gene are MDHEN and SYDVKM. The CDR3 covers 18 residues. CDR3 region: CASSSSALAGGYNNEQFF. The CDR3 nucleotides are TGTGCCAGCAGCTCTTCCGCGCTAGCGGGGGGGTACAACAATGAGCAGTTCTTC.

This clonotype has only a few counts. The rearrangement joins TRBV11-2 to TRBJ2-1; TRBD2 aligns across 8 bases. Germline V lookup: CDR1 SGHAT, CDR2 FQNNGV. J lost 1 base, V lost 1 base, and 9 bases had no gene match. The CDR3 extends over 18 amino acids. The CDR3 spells CASSLVGSGGASYNEQFF. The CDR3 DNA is TGTGCCAGCAGCTTAGTGGGCAGCGGGGGCGCGTCCTACAATGAGCAGTTCTTC.

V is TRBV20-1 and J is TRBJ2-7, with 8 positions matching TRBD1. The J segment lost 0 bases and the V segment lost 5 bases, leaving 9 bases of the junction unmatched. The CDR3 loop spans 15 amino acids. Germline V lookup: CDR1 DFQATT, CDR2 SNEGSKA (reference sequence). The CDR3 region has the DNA TGCAGTGCTGCCCGGACAGGGCCGAGCTCCTACGAGCAGTACTTC. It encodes CSAARTGPSSYEQYF.

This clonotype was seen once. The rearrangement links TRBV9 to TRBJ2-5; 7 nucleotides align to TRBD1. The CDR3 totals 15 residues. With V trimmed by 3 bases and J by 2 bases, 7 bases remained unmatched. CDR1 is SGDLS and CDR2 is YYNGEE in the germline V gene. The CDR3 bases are TGTGCCAGCAGCGGCACCCCGGGACAGCAAGAGACCCAGTACTTC. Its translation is CASSGTPGQQETQYF.